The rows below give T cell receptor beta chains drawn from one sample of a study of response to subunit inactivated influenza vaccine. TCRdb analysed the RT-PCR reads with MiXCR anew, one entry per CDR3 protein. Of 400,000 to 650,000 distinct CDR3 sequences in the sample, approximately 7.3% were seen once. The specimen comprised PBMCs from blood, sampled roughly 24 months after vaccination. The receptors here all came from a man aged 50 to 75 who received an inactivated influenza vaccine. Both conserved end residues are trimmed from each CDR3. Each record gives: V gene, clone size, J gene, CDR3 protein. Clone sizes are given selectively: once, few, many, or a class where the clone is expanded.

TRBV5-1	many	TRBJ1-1	ASSLTMNTEAF
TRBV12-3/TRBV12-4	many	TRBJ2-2	ASSFRLGGTGELF
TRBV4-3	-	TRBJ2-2	ASSHASGTGRPGELF
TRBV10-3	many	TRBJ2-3	AIRLADTDTQY
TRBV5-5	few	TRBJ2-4	ASSLQSGQTKNIQY
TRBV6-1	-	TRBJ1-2	ASSSDRIMRENYGYT
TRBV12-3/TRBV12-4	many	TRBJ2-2	ASSPALFSQDTGELF
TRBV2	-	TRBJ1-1	ARRGTGGEVDTEAF
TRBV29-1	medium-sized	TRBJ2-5	SVEGDRQTQY
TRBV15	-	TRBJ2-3	ATSRDRQGATDTQY
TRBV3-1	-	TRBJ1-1	ASSPRGGLAAF
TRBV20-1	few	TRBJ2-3	SARGPRTGATRGSTDTQY
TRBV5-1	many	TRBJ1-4	ASSTGHIEKLF
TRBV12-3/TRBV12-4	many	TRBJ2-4	ASSTGGTGNIQY
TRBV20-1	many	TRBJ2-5	SARDLQETQY
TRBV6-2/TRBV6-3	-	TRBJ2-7	ASSYGGHAAEQY
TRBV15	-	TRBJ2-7	ATSRAPGLAGGYEQY
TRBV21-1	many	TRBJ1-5	ASSKALTSNQPQH
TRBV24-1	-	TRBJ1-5	ATSASGGLNQPQH
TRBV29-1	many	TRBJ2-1	SVDSPEQF
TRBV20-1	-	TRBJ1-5	SALGGAAPYSNQPQH
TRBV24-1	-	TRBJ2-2	ATSDLAERNTRELF
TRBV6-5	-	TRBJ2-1	ASSYSIQRPYNEQF
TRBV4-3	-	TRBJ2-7	ASSQEGWEGINEQY